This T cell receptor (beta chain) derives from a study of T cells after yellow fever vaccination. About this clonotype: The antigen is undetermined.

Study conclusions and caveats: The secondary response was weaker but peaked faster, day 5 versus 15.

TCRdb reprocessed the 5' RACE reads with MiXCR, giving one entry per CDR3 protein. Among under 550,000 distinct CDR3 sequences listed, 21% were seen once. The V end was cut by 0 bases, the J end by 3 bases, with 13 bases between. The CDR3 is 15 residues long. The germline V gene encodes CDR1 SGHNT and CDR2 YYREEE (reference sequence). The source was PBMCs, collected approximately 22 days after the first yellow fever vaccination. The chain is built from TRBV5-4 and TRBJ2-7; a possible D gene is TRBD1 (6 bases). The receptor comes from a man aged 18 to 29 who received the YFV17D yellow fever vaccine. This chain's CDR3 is CASSLGDTSLYEQYF. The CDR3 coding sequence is TGTGCCAGCAGCTTGGGGGACACCAGCCTCTACGAGCAGTACTTC. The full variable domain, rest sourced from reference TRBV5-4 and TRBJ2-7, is ETGVTQSPTHLIKTRGQQVTLRCSSQSGHNTVSWYQQALGQGPQFIFQYYREEENGRGNFPPRFSGLQFPNYSSELNVNALELDDSALYLCASSLGDTSLYEQYFGPGTRLTVT.